These 9 T cell receptor beta chains share one sample of origin, sequenced in a study of T cells expressing NK-cell markers. Each CDR3 protein gets one entry in TCRdb, which reprocessed the 5' RACE reads and gives no DNA. The sample holds around 140,000 distinct CDR3 sequences. Sequenced input: blood T cells: a sorted CD56 or NKG2C T cell subset, CD4+ or CD8+ T cells, or bulk PBMC T cells (not recorded which). The receptors here all came from a man aged 18 to 29 in good health.

The chain links TRBV20-1 to TRBJ2-1. CDR1 is DFQATT, CDR2 SNEGSKA, per germline (reference sequence). This CDR3 region has 18 residues. CDR3: CSARDNVFVAATYNEQFF.

CDR3 amino acids: CSGWGNTEAFF. The chain carries TRBV29-1 and TRBJ1-1. The CDR3 consists of 11 residues. The germline V gene encodes CDR1 SQVTM and CDR2 ANQGSEA.

CDR3 in amino acids: CAWSVLGSGNEQFF. This chain uses TRBV30 with TRBJ2-1; the D call from TCRdb, TRBD2, cannot be confirmed without DNA. This CDR3 has 14 amino acids. The germline V gene encodes CDR1 GTSNPN and CDR2 SVGIG (reference sequence).

The V call is TRBV3-1, the J call TRBJ2-3; TCRdb calls TRBD2, which cannot be checked without DNA. The CDR3 spans 18 residues. CDR1 LGHDT and CDR2 YNNKEL come from the germline V gene (reference sequence). The CDR3 loop reads CASSQELVAGGRTDTQYF.

The chain links TRBV28 to TRBJ2-1; TCRdb's D call, TRBD2, is unchecked because there is no DNA. CDR3 length equals 17 residues. Germline assignment: CDR1 MDHEN and CDR2 SYDVKM. CDR3 in amino acids: CASSFPLDPATSNEQFF.

V is TRBV6-5 and J is TRBJ2-1. Germline assignment: CDR1 MNHEY and CDR2 SVGAGI. This CDR3 has 14 amino acids. The CDR3 sequence is CASSYSMGSNEQFF.

The V and J genes are TRBV12-3 or TRBV12-4 and TRBJ2-2; TCRdb names TRBD2, which stays unverified in the absence of DNA. This CDR3 has 15 amino acids. CDR3: CASSLAGGDTGELFF.

V usage is TRBV23-1 and J usage is TRBJ2-5; checking the TCRdb D call of TRBD1 is not possible without DNA. TRBV23-1 is an ORF; its function is uncertain. The CDR3 spans 14 residues. The CDR3: CASSPGVAQETQYF.

CDR3 loop: CASSLTSRLETQYF. V usage is TRBV12-3 or TRBV12-4 and J usage is TRBJ2-5. There are 14 residues in the CDR3.